The present T cell receptor (beta chain) was sequenced within a study of T cell repertoires in cytomegalovirus infection. TCRdb analysed the reads with MiXCR anew, one entry per CDR3 protein. The repertoire holds around 770,000 distinct CDR3 sequences, with 29% as singletons. In regard to this clonotype: Antigen unknown.

The length of the CDR3 is 14 residues. CDR1 is DFQATT, CDR2 SNEGSKA, per germline (reference sequence). V was cut by 0 bases and J by 1 base, with 9 bases left in between. The rearrangement links TRBV20-1 to TRBJ1-1; D not certain. The sequenced sample was cultured CD8+ T cells from PBMCs, obtained from culture after CMV antigen stimulation. The sequence came from a human donor in good health (CMV status not recorded). Some clones in this sample may be carry-over from other donors' samples. CDR3 DNA: TGCAGTGCTAGAGAAGAGCCATCGAACACTGAAGCTTTCTTT. Protein product: CSAREEPSNTEAFF.